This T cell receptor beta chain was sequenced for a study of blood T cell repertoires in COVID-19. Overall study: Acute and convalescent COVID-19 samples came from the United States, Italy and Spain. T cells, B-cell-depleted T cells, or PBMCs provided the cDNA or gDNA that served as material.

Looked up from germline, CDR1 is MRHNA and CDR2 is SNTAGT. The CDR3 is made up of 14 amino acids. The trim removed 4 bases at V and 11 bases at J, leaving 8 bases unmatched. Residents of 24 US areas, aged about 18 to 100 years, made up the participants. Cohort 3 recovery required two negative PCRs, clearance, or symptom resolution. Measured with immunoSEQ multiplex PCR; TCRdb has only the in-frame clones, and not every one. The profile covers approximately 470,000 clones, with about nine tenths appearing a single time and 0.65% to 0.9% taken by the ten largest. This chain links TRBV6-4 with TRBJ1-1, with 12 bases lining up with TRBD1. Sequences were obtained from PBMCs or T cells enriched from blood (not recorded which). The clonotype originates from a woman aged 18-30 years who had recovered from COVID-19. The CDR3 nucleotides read TGTGCCAGCAGTGCCCTGGGACAGGGGGCGAGGGCTTTCTTT. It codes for CASSALGQGARAFF.